This T cell receptor beta chain came from a study of blood T cell repertoires in COVID-19. In the study's own analysis: Nucleated cell counts were estimated from reference gene primer amplification. The protocol was immunoSEQ multiplex PCR, while the TCRdb copy is restricted to in-frame clones and leaves out a portion. The V and J calls and clone size were taken over from that table, and D and trimming were inferred from the DNA. The sample contains some 220,000 clones, around 84% of which appear only once. This clone was counted once. The germline CDR1 and CDR2 sequences are LNHNV and YYDKDF (reference sequence). This CDR3 spans 13 amino acids. The V segment lost 9 bases and the J segment 3 bases; nucleotides outside the gene matches: 4.

The chain joins TRBV15 to TRBJ1-5, with 8 bases lining up with TRBD1. Material for sequencing was peripheral blood. This sequence was found in a woman of 80 years or more with active or convalescent COVID-19. The CDR3 DNA reads as TGTGCCACGTCGACAGGGGCCAATCAGCCCCAGCATTTT. As protein: CATSTGANQPQHF.